One sample yielded the 28 T cell receptor beta chains listed below, sequenced in a study of T cells in Graves' hyperthyroidism and ophthalmopathy. It was RNA transcripts that yielded the amplified TCR beta CDR3 regions. First-round RT-PCR targeting the TCR CDR3 was performed with the HTBI primer set. Each CDR3 protein is one row after TCRdb ran MiXCR on the multiplex PCR reads. The sample yields about 600,000 distinct CDR3 sequences, more than 15% seen once. What was sequenced was blood. Receptor source: a middle-aged woman with Graves' ophthalmopathy.

The chain employs TRBV5-4 and TRBJ1-1, with D possibly matching TRBD1 (5 bases). Germline CDR1 reads SGHNT; CDR2 reads YYREEE (reference sequence). The CDR3 totals 15 residues. Trimming removed 0 bases at V and 6 bases at J, with 15 bases between. CDR3: CASSLDPRDGAEAFF. Here the CDR3 DNA reads TGTGCCAGCAGCTTGGATCCCAGGGACGGCGCTGAAGCTTTCTTT.

In its sample, this clonotype was seen many times. This chain connects TRBV27 to TRBJ1-2, with D possibly being TRBD1 (5 bases). CDR3 length: 14 amino acids. The V and J ends lost 4 bases and 4 bases respectively, with 13 bases between them. Germline CDR1 reads MNHEY; CDR2 reads SMNVEV (reference sequence). Written as DNA, the CDR3 is TGTGCCAGCAGTTCCTCCGGGACCGTCTATGGCTACACCTTC. This encodes CASSSSGTVYGYTF.

The sample holds a few counts of this clonotype. The rearrangement joins TRBV5-1 to TRBJ1-4; D not certain. V lost 4 bases, J lost 0 bases, and 7 bases lay in between. The CDR3 totals 14 residues. Germline assignment: CDR1 SGHRS and CDR2 YFSETQ. CDR3 bases: TGCGCCAGCAGCGCCACAACAACTAATGAAAAACTGTTTTTT. Translating gives CASSATTTNEKLFF. Full variable domain (missing parts from reference TRBV5-1 and TRBJ1-4): KAGVTQTPRYLIKTRGQQVTLSCSPISGHRSVSWYQQTPGQGLQFLFEYFSETQRNKGNFPGRFSGRQFSNSRSEMNVSTLELGDSALYLCASSATTTNEKLFFGSGTQLSVL.

Ten or more counts support this clonotype. This chain connects TRBV6-1 to TRBJ2-7; no firm D call. This CDR3 spans 13 amino acids. Deletions cut 6 bases from V and 2 bases from J, with 11 bases between. CDR1 is MNHNS and CDR2 is SASEGT in the germline V gene. CDR3: CASRHNPTYEQYF. The CDR3 nucleotides read TGTGCCAGCAGGCACAATCCCACCTACGAGCAGTACTTC.

This clonotype was counted ten times or more. V usage is TRBV10-3 and J usage is TRBJ2-2; no firm D call. This CDR3 has 15 residues. The germline V gene encodes CDR1 ENHRY and CDR2 SYGVKD. Between the trimmed V and J ends, which lost 0 bases and 5 bases, there was a span of 10 bases. CDR3 amino acids: CAISESGGRTGELFF. The CDR3 bases are TGTGCCATCAGTGAGTCTGGCGGAAGAACCGGGGAGCTGTTTTTT.

The table lists this clonotype with many counts. V usage is TRBV20-1 and J usage is TRBJ2-3; D might be TRBD1 (5 bases). Trimming cost V 6 bases and J 7 bases, with 17 bases left between them. CDR1 and CDR2 (germline): DFQATT, SNEGSKA (reference sequence). CDR3 length: 13 amino acids. The DNA for the CDR3 is TGCAGTGCAAGACAGCGCAATTTGTATACGCAGTATTTT. Translated: CSARQRNLYTQYF.

At least ten counts were recorded for this clonotype. The chain recombines TRBV20-1 with TRBJ2-1; TRBD2 aligns across 15 bases. The CDR3 is made up of 16 amino acids. Germline V gene lookup returns CDR1 DFQATT and CDR2 SNEGSKA (reference sequence). V trimming: 5 bases; J trimming: 9 bases; junction bases outside the gene matches: 11. The CDR3 DNA reads as TGCAGTGCTTCACCCCCGGGACTAGCGGGAGGCCCTGAGCAGTTCTTC. It yields the protein CSASPPGLAGGPEQFF.

In this sample, this clonotype turned up a few times. The chain couples TRBV6-2 or TRBV6-3 to TRBJ2-2, with TRBD1 matching over 7 bases. Germline V gene sequence: CDR1 MNHEY, CDR2 SVGEGT. V gave up 5 bases and J gave up 8 bases; unmatched junction bases: 23. There are 19 residues in the CDR3. This CDR3 is CASSHPNPGQRKLSGELFF. DNA for the CDR3: TGTGCCAGCAGTCACCCCAATCCGGGACAGCGCAAACTATCGGGGGAGCTGTTTTTT.

This clonotype appeared many times. V usage is TRBV18 and J usage is TRBJ2-1; D call uncertain. Germline V CDR1 and CDR2: KGHSH, LQKENI. The CDR3 has 15 residues. The V gene lost 5 bases and the J gene lost 0 bases, with 11 bases spanning the gap. Here the CDR3 DNA reads TGTGCCAGCTCAGAAGACTGGAGCTCCTACAATGAGCAGTTCTTC. Translation gives CASSEDWSSYNEQFF. The whole variable domain, filled in from reference TRBV18 and TRBJ2-1, reads NAGVMQNPRHLVRRRGQEARLRCSPMKGHSHVYWYRQLPEEGLKFMVYLQKENIIDESGMPKERFSAEFPKEGPSILRIQQVVRGDSAAYFCASSEDWSSYNEQFFGPGTRLTVL.

This clonotype was picked up many times. V usage is TRBV7-2 and J usage is TRBJ2-1, with 12 positions matching TRBD2. Germline V gene sequence: CDR1 SGHTA, CDR2 FQGNSA. Germline trimming cut 3 bases from V and 0 bases from J; bases unmatched to any gene: 3. The CDR3 is 17 amino acids. The CDR3 protein is CASSFTSGGSSYNEQFF. The CDR3 bases are TGTGCCAGCAGCTTTACTAGCGGGGGGAGCTCCTACAATGAGCAGTTCTTC.

This clonotype was counted only a few times. This chain connects TRBV6-1 to TRBJ2-1, with a weak D call TRBD2 (5 bases). The CDR3 is 15 amino acids. Germline lookup yields CDR1 MNHNS and CDR2 SASEGT. V shed 6 bases and J shed 4 bases, with 16 bases lying between them. CDR3 sequence: CASRERASRYNEQFF. The CDR3 coding sequence is TGTGCCAGCAGAGAGAGGGCTAGTCGGTACAATGAGCAGTTCTTC.

This clonotype was detected many times. This rearrangement joins TRBV18 to TRBJ2-3; 8 bases line up with TRBD2. The CDR3 totals 16 residues. Germline CDR1 reads KGHSH; CDR2 reads LQKENI. V lost 4 bases to trimming and J lost 3 bases; unmatched junction nucleotides: 9. CDR3 sequence: CASSLDTSGGTDTQYF. CDR3 bases: TGTGCCAGCTCACTCGACACTAGCGGAGGGACAGATACGCAGTATTTT.

This clonotype was recorded at least ten times. V gene TRBV11-2 combines with J gene TRBJ2-5, with 8 bases identical to TRBD2. After removal of 1 base from V and 5 bases from J, the junction contained 6 bases not matched to a gene. Germline V gene data show CDR1 as SGHAT and CDR2 as FQNNGV. This CDR3 region has 15 residues. Written as DNA, the CDR3 is TGTGCCAGCAGCTTAGCGGGAGGGATGGCGGAGACCCAGTACTTC. It encodes CASSLAGGMAETQYF.

This clonotype was counted only a few times. V usage is TRBV20-1 and J usage is TRBJ1-4; 10 bases align to TRBD1. The CDR3 runs to 16 residues. V trimming: 0 bases; J trimming: 7 bases; junction bases outside the gene matches: 8. Germline V gene data show CDR1 as DFQATT and CDR2 as SNEGSKA (reference sequence). CDR3 sequence: CSARDAGTGVGEKLFF. The CDR3 DNA sequence: TGCAGTGCTAGAGATGCCGGGACAGGGGTCGGTGAAAAACTGTTTTTT.

This clonotype was observed a handful of times. This rearrangement joins TRBV19 to TRBJ2-3, with 8 nucleotides matching TRBD2. Germline-derived CDR1 and CDR2 are LNHDA and SQIVND (reference sequence). This CDR3 region has 14 residues. V shed 4 bases, J shed 8 bases, and the junction held 8 bases outside the gene matches. For the CDR3, the DNA is TGTGCCAGTAGTACGCCGGGACTAGTCATTACGCAGTATTTT. Encoded protein: CASSTPGLVITQYF.

This clonotype was found a few times. CDR3 sequence: CASRVTDRRQAKRRTDTQYF. Written as DNA, the CDR3 is TGTGCCAGCAGAGTTACGGATCGTCGACAGGCCAAACGTCGCACAGATACGCAGTATTTT. The genes are TRBV6-1 and TRBJ2-3; the D gene is possibly TRBD1 (6 bases). The V end lost 6 bases, the J end lost 1 base, and 29 bases lay between the germline ends. The CDR3 consists of 20 residues. Per the germline V gene, CDR1 is MNHNS and CDR2 is SASEGT.

This clonotype was seen repeatedly, ten times or more. This rearrangement joins TRBV11-2 to TRBJ2-3; 8 bases fit TRBD1. The CDR3 sequence is 15 residues long. The V gene's germline CDR1 is SGHAT and CDR2 FQNNGV. With V trimmed by 3 bases and J by 1 base, 3 bases remained unmatched. CDR3 residues: CASSFGTGRTDTQYF. CDR3 sequence (DNA): TGTGCCAGCAGCTTTGGGACAGGACGCACAGATACGCAGTATTTT.

V gene TRBV2 combines with J gene TRBJ1-3; D perhaps matches TRBD1 (6 bases). Trimming took off 3 bases at V and 0 bases at J, with 9 bases between the two ends. The CDR3 loop spans 15 amino acids. CDR1 is SNHLY and CDR2 is FYNNEI in the germline V gene. The CDR3 loop reads CASSEDSFSGNTIYF. CDR3 sequence (DNA): TGTGCCAGCAGTGAGGACAGCTTCTCTGGAAACACCATATATTTT.

This clonotype showed up many times. The chain uses TRBV15 and TRBJ2-5; possibly TRBD2 for D (7 bases). V was shortened by 1 base and J by 4 bases, with 13 bases between the two germline ends. The length of the CDR3 is 15 residues. Germline CDR1 and CDR2: LNHNV and YYDKDF (reference sequence). As DNA, the CDR3 is TGTGCCACCAGCAGAGTGGGGGGGGGCCCAGAGACCCAGTACTTC. Its translation: CATSRVGGGPETQYF. Based on the CDR3 plus reference TRBV15 and TRBJ2-5, the full variable domain is DAMVIQNPRYQVTQFGKPVTLSCSQTLNHNVMYWYQQKSSQAPKLLFHYYDKDFNNEADTPDNFQSRRPNTSFCFLDIRSPGLGDTAMYLCATSRVGGGPETQYFGPGTRLLVL.

The gene calls are TRBV6-5 and TRBJ1-5; D possibly corresponds to TRBD1 (5 bases). Trimming removed 2 bases from V and 0 bases from J, with 11 bases in between. Per the germline V gene, CDR1 is MNHEY and CDR2 is SVGAGI. This CDR3 comprises 16 residues. This CDR3 is CASSYQGPNSNQPQHF. CDR3 nucleotides: TGTGCCAGCAGTTACCAGGGTCCCAATAGCAATCAGCCCCAGCATTTT.

This clonotype showed up just a few times. This chain uses TRBV6-1 with TRBJ1-4, with no clear D. V dropped 2 bases and J dropped 1 base, with 11 bases sitting between them. CDR3 length: 16 amino acids. Germline V gene lookup returns CDR1 MNHNS and CDR2 SASEGT. CDR3 DNA: TGTGCCAGCAGTGAATTACGCGGGTTAACTAATGAAAAACTGTTTTTT. It encodes CASSELRGLTNEKLFF.

This clonotype was observed many times. The genes are TRBV5-1 and TRBJ2-3; 8 bases fit TRBD1. The V gene's germline CDR1 is SGHRS and CDR2 YFSETQ. CDR3 length: 13 residues. V shed 3 bases and J 11 bases; nucleotides not matched to a gene: 8. This CDR3 is CASSSGQAGQQYF. CDR3 nucleotides: TGCGCCAGCAGCTCGGGACAGGCTGGGCAGCAGTATTTT.

The V and J genes are TRBV11-2 and TRBJ2-3; D is undetermined. V was shortened by 4 bases and J by 5 bases, with 10 bases between the two germline ends. Looked up from germline, CDR1 is SGHAT and CDR2 is FQNNGV. The length of the CDR3 is 13 residues. Here the CDR3 reads CASSSSHGDTQYF. The CDR3 nucleotides read TGTGCCAGCAGCTCCTCACATGGAGATACGCAGTATTTT. Complete variable domain (other parts from reference TRBV11-2 and TRBJ2-3): EAGVAQSPRYKIIEKRQSVAFWCNPISGHATLYWYQQILGQGPKLLIQFQNNGVVDDSQLPKDRFSAERLKGVDSTLKIQPAKLEDSAVYLCASSSSHGDTQYFGPGTRLTVL.

This clonotype has ten or more counts. The chain carries TRBV5-1 and TRBJ2-3; 7 nucleotides agree with TRBD2. The J segment lost 0 bases and the V segment lost 2 bases, leaving 3 bases of the junction unmatched. The CDR3 has 15 amino acids. Germline CDR1 and CDR2: SGHRS and YFSETQ. CDR3 in amino acids: CASSFAGVSTDTQYF. The CDR3, as DNA: TGCGCCAGCAGCTTTGCGGGAGTGAGCACAGATACGCAGTATTTT.

A few counts support this clonotype. The chain links TRBV6-1 to TRBJ1-4; TRBD1 agrees at 7 bases. Germline V gene sequence: CDR1 MNHNS, CDR2 SASEGT. This CDR3 region has 15 residues. The trim removed 3 bases at V and 3 bases at J, leaving 4 bases unmatched. CDR3 nucleotide sequence: TGTGCCAGCAGTGAGGACAGGCTCTCTAATGAAAAACTGTTTTTT. As protein: CASSEDRLSNEKLFF.

The V and J genes are TRBV10-3 and TRBJ1-1; D gene uncertain. The V end lost 2 bases, the J end lost 4 bases, and 2 bases lay between the germline ends. This CDR3 is built from 11 residues. Germline V gives CDR1 ENHRY, CDR2 SYGVKD. The CDR3 region is CAISELTEAFF. In DNA form, the CDR3 reads TGTGCCATCAGTGAGCTCACTGAAGCTTTCTTT.

This clonotype was picked up many times. The chain employs TRBV18 and TRBJ1-4; D remains ambiguous. Germline V gene data show CDR1 as KGHSH and CDR2 as LQKENI. V was cut by 5 bases and J by 7 bases, with 17 bases left in between. The CDR3 has 15 amino acids. Here the CDR3 DNA reads TGTGCCAGCTCAGGGGATCGAGGCTTAAGTGAAAAACTGTTTTTT. Translating gives CASSGDRGLSEKLFF.

This clonotype was detected only a few times. This chain links TRBV20-1 with TRBJ1-2; D unclear. Germline lookup yields CDR1 DFQATT and CDR2 SNEGSKA (reference sequence). CDR3 length: 13 amino acids. V lost 4 bases and J 2 bases, leaving 11 bases between the germline ends. The CDR3 protein is CSAILAGNYGYTF. The CDR3 DNA sequence: TGCAGTGCTATCCTTGCGGGGAACTATGGCTACACCTTC.